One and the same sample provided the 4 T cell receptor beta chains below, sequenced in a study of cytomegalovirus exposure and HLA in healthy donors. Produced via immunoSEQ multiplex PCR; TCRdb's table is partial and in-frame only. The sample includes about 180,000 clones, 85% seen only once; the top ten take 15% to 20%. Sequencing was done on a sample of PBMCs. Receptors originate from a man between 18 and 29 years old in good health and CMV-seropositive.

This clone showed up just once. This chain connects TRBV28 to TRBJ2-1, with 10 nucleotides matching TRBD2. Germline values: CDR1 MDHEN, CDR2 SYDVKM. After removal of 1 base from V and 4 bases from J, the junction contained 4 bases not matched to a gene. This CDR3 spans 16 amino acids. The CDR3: CASSLSSGGDYNEQFF. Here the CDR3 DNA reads TGTGCCAGCAGTTTATCAAGCGGGGGGGATTACAATGAGCAGTTCTTC.

CDR3 residues: CASNPGDFYEQYF. The CDR3 DNA is TGTGCCAGCAACCCAGGGGATTTCTACGAGCAGTACTTC. The V call is TRBV5-5, the J call TRBJ2-7, with D possibly matching TRBD1 (6 bases). Trimming left V 6 bases short and J 3 bases short, with 13 bases between. This CDR3 contains 13 residues. CDR1 SGHKS and CDR2 YYEKEE come from the germline V gene (reference sequence).

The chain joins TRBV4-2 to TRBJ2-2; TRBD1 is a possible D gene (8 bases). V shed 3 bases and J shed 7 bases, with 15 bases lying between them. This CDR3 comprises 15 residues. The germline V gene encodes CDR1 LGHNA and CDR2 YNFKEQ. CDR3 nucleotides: TGTGCCAGCAGCCAGCAACAGGGGGAGGGCGGGGAGCTGTTTTTT. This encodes CASSQQQGEGGELFF.

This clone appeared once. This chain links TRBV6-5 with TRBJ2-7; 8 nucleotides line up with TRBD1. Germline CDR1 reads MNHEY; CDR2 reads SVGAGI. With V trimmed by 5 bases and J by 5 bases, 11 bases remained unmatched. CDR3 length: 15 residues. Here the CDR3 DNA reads TGTGCCAGCAGTGACTGGACAGGGAAAGGGAACGAGCAGTACTTC. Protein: CASSDWTGKGNEQYF.